These 12 T cell receptor beta chains were all obtained from the same sample, sequenced in a study of T cell changes during pregnancy in multiple sclerosis. The table came from immunoSEQ multiplex PCR; TCRdb's copy has only in-frame clones and leaves some out. The sample lists tens of thousands of clones, more than 85% occurring once. The sample here was CD4+ T cells from peripheral blood mononuclear cells, taken in the third trimester of pregnancy. Receptors originate from a female donor in good health, enrolled as a control in a pregnancy study.

The CDR3 sequence is CASSPRDLTNQPQHF. The CDR3 DNA sequence: TGTGCCAGTAGTCCCCGGGATCTGACCAATCAGCCCCAGCATTTT. This chain joins TRBV19 and TRBJ1-5; D is ambiguous. The CDR3 is 15 amino acids. V was cut by 5 bases and J by 3 bases, with 14 bases left in between. The germline CDR1 and CDR2 sequences are LNHDA and SQIVND (reference sequence).

V and J are TRBV10-3 and TRBJ1-3; D is uncertain. V was cut by 2 bases and J by 0 bases, with 14 bases left in between. From germline, CDR1 is ENHRY and CDR2 SYGVKD. CDR3 length: 17 amino acids. CDR3 DNA sequence: TGTGCCATCAGTGAGGCAGACCGACTCTCCTCTGGAAACACCATATATTTT. Its translation is CAISEADRLSSGNTIYF.

The rearrangement uses TRBV6-1 and TRBJ1-1; the D is unclear. Deletions cut 7 bases from V and 0 bases from J, with 9 bases between. Germline loops: CDR1 MNHNS, CDR2 SASEGT. This CDR3 comprises 13 residues. The CDR3 spells CASNTFMNTEAFF. The CDR3 nucleotides are TGTGCCAGCAATACATTCATGAACACTGAAGCTTTCTTT.

This chain links TRBV19 with TRBJ1-4, with D tentatively TRBD1 (5 bases). V shed 3 bases and J shed 8 bases, with 10 bases lying between them. This CDR3 has 13 residues. Germline loops: CDR1 LNHDA, CDR2 SQIVND (reference sequence). The CDR3 DNA sequence: TGTGCCAGTAGTATCGGAGGGGAGGAAAAACTGTTTTTT. It encodes CASSIGGEEKLFF.

This clone was detected only once. The J gene is TRBJ1-5, the V gene TRBV28; D ambiguous. V was pared by 8 bases and J by 4 bases, with 18 bases between. Looked up from germline, CDR1 is MDHEN and CDR2 is SYDVKM. The CDR3 has 15 amino acids. DNA of the CDR3: TGTGCCAGCCAAGGAGCGGGGATAGATAATCAGCCCCAGCATTTT. Protein product: CASQGAGIDNQPQHF.

V and J are TRBV30 and TRBJ2-2; D is perhaps TRBD2 (7 bases). The CDR3 is 13 residues long. V was shortened by 6 bases and J by 4 bases, with 12 bases between the two germline ends. The V gene's germline CDR1 is GTSNPN and CDR2 SVGIG (reference sequence). CDR3 sequence (DNA): TGTGCCTGTGGGCGGGGGCCCACCGGGGAGCTGTTTTTT. This encodes CACGRGPTGELFF.

This chain links TRBV5-1 with TRBJ2-6, with TRBD1 as a possible D gene (8 bases). Looked up from germline, CDR1 is SGHRS and CDR2 is YFSETQ. Trimming stripped 5 bases from V and 0 bases from J, with 15 bases between. The length of the CDR3 is 17 residues. CDR3 in amino acids: CASRPTGGVSGANVLTF. The CDR3 nucleotides read TGCGCCAGCAGACCAACAGGGGGGGTCTCTGGGGCCAACGTCCTGACTTTC.

CDR3 DNA sequence: TGTGCCACCAGCAGAGCTAAAGGACAGGGGTATGGCTACACCTTC. This translates into CATSRAKGQGYGYTF. V and J are TRBV15 and TRBJ1-2; 9 nucleotides line up with TRBD1. Germline V gene sequence: CDR1 LNHNV, CDR2 YYDKDF (reference sequence). The CDR3 sequence is 15 residues long. Trimming cost V 1 base and J 5 bases; bases outside gene matches: 5.

The CDR3: CASSYSGQMNYEQYF. As DNA, the CDR3 is TGTGCCAGCAGTTACTCGGGACAAATGAACTACGAGCAGTACTTC. The chain carries TRBV6-6 and TRBJ2-7; a weak D match, TRBD1 (6 bases). The CDR3 has 15 amino acids. The germline V and J ends were trimmed by 0 bases and 3 bases, with 12 bases remaining between them. Germline V gives CDR1 MNHNY, CDR2 SVGAGI (reference sequence).

V usage is TRBV19 and J usage is TRBJ1-5; 8 positions agree with TRBD1. The CDR3 consists of 15 residues. V shed 3 bases and J 5 bases; nucleotides not matched to a gene: 6. Germline values: CDR1 LNHDA, CDR2 SQIVND (reference sequence). In nucleotides, the CDR3 is TGTGCCAGTAGTATGGAAACAGGGGGTGATCAGCCCCAGCATTTT. It yields the protein CASSMETGGDQPQHF.

V is TRBV7-2 and J is TRBJ1-2; no clear D. Germline loops: CDR1 SGHTA, CDR2 FQGNSA. The V end lost 1 base, the J end lost 9 bases, and 21 bases lay between the germline ends. CDR3 size: 16 residues. In nucleotides, the CDR3 is TGTGCCAGCAGCTTAGTTTTAGTCTTGGCAAGCGAAAGCTACACCTTC. It specifies CASSLVLVLASESYTF.

V gene TRBV7-2 combines with J gene TRBJ1-5, with a possible D match to TRBD1 (5 bases). Germline-derived CDR1 and CDR2 are SGHTA and FQGNSA. The CDR3 has 12 residues. The V end lost 2 bases, the J end lost 7 bases, and 6 bases lay between the germline ends. Here the CDR3 reads CASSLQGQPQHF. DNA for the CDR3: TGTGCCAGCAGCTTACAGGGACAGCCCCAGCATTTT.